This record concerns one T cell receptor beta chain sequence. Antigen: not known. These data belong to a study of T cell responses to AZD1222 COVID-19 vaccine. Study findings and constraints: Possibly, clonal diversity was underestimated; donors were largely white British and included more females. Spike as a whole was targeted by vaccine-associated CD4 TCRs, dominant at 160-218 and 743-854.

The protocol was immunoSEQ multiplex PCR, while the TCRdb copy is restricted to in-frame clones and leaves out a portion. Here the sample spans fewer than 110,000 clones, around 87% being singletons. The starting material was peripheral blood, obtained 28 days after the second AZD1222 dose. The source is an adult who received the AZD1222 COVID-19 vaccine.

CDR3 coding DNA: TGCGCCAGCAGCCAGGGGCCCTACGAGCAGTACTTC. As protein: CASSQGPYEQYF. The genes are TRBV4-1 and TRBJ2-7; tentative D call: TRBD1 (5 bases). Trimming removed 3 bases from V and 2 bases from J, with 5 bases in between. CDR1 MGHRA and CDR2 YSYEKL come from the germline V gene. The CDR3 sequence is 12 residues long.